The rows below give T cell receptor beta chains drawn from one sample of a study of blood T cell repertoires in COVID-19. Data came from immunoSEQ multiplex PCR; TCRdb stores just in-frame clones and leaves some out. The sample includes about 380,000 clones, approximately 81% seen only once; the top ten take 3% to 4%. The sequencing sample was made of peripheral blood. The receptors were gathered from a woman aged 18-30 years with acute or convalescent COVID-19. The CDR3 runs from the conserved cysteine through the conserved F or W. Each record gives: V gene, D gene, J gene, CDR3 protein. The D gene is left open where the match is weak.

v_gene: TRBV2; d_gene: -; j_gene: TRBJ1-1; CDR3aa: CASSEWGWEDTEAFF
v_gene: TRBV5-4; d_gene: TRBD2; j_gene: TRBJ2-1; CDR3aa: CAGNIAGGGYNEQFF
v_gene: TRBV29-1; d_gene: TRBD1; j_gene: TRBJ2-7; CDR3aa: CSVAPEGTAYEQYF
v_gene: TRBV4-1; d_gene: TRBD2; j_gene: TRBJ2-1; CDR3aa: CASSQVTSDLSEQFF
v_gene: TRBV19; d_gene: TRBD1; j_gene: TRBJ2-1; CDR3aa: CASNEGAYYNEQFF
v_gene: TRBV7-8; d_gene: -; j_gene: TRBJ2-7; CDR3aa: CASSLVESGGRTYEQYF
v_gene: TRBV28; d_gene: -; j_gene: TRBJ1-2; CDR3aa: CAVRPGQPYGYTF
v_gene: TRBV29-1; d_gene: -; j_gene: TRBJ1-4; CDR3aa: CSVEHGANEKLFF
v_gene: TRBV7-9; d_gene: -; j_gene: TRBJ1-2; CDR3aa: CASSLVSGGQYGYTF
v_gene: TRBV24-1; d_gene: -; j_gene: TRBJ1-5; CDR3aa: CATSQGRDQPQHF
v_gene: TRBV19; d_gene: -; j_gene: TRBJ1-1; CDR3aa: CASSWAVHTEAFF
v_gene: TRBV19; d_gene: TRBD1; j_gene: TRBJ1-5; CDR3aa: CASQQGYQPQHF
v_gene: TRBV9; d_gene: TRBD1; j_gene: TRBJ2-2; CDR3aa: CASSAGQYTGELFF
v_gene: TRBV18; d_gene: -; j_gene: TRBJ1-5; CDR3aa: CASSPDILSPQHF
v_gene: TRBV15; d_gene: -; j_gene: TRBJ1-5; CDR3aa: CATSRDPGGTQPQHF
v_gene: TRBV28; d_gene: TRBD2; j_gene: TRBJ2-2; CDR3aa: CASSFLSSGTSPGELFF
v_gene: TRBV18; d_gene: TRBD2; j_gene: TRBJ2-5; CDR3aa: CASSLATSGQETQYF
v_gene: TRBV6-2/TRBV6-3; d_gene: -; j_gene: TRBJ1-2; CDR3aa: CASSGDSLYGYTF
v_gene: TRBV28; d_gene: -; j_gene: TRBJ1-2; CDR3aa: CASSLWAEGYTF
v_gene: TRBV30; d_gene: -; j_gene: TRBJ1-1; CDR3aa: CAWRAGLPNTEAFF
v_gene: TRBV10-1; d_gene: TRBD2; j_gene: TRBJ2-7; CDR3aa: CASSESTSGYEQYF
v_gene: TRBV3-1/TRBV3-2; d_gene: -; j_gene: TRBJ1-6; CDR3aa: CASSQAGRRYNSPLHF
v_gene: TRBV9; d_gene: -; j_gene: TRBJ1-1; CDR3aa: CASTLGGTMNTEAFF
v_gene: TRBV19; d_gene: TRBD1; j_gene: TRBJ1-5; CDR3aa: CASSTRDRAGVVQPQHF
v_gene: TRBV7-3; d_gene: TRBD1; j_gene: TRBJ2-1; CDR3aa: CASSPGTGGINEQFF
v_gene: TRBV28; d_gene: -; j_gene: TRBJ2-5; CDR3aa: CASSPGVVGKETQYF
v_gene: TRBV5-6; d_gene: TRBD1; j_gene: TRBJ2-7; CDR3aa: CASSLAGQGYEQYF
v_gene: TRBV3-1/TRBV3-2; d_gene: -; j_gene: TRBJ1-1; CDR3aa: CASSQESATRAFF
v_gene: TRBV2; d_gene: TRBD1; j_gene: TRBJ2-6; CDR3aa: CAPGTGQGGANVLTF
v_gene: TRBV12-3/TRBV12-4; d_gene: -; j_gene: TRBJ1-1; CDR3aa: CASSLQLNTEAFF
v_gene: TRBV29-1; d_gene: TRBD1; j_gene: TRBJ2-1; CDR3aa: CSVEGGFGQGLPNEQFF
v_gene: TRBV5-1; d_gene: -; j_gene: TRBJ2-7; CDR3aa: CASSLTGPYEQYF
v_gene: TRBV9; d_gene: TRBD1; j_gene: TRBJ1-3; CDR3aa: CASGPPGTGTIEVGNTIYF
v_gene: TRBV5-1; d_gene: TRBD1; j_gene: TRBJ1-1; CDR3aa: CASSPRKVTGVMNTEAFF
v_gene: TRBV27; d_gene: -; j_gene: TRBJ1-1; CDR3aa: CASSFLGGGGAFF
v_gene: TRBV2; d_gene: TRBD1; j_gene: TRBJ1-5; CDR3aa: CATSTGGSNQPQHF
v_gene: TRBV7-3; d_gene: -; j_gene: TRBJ2-3; CDR3aa: CASSPWGGGSTDTQYF
v_gene: TRBV7-9; d_gene: TRBD2; j_gene: TRBJ2-1; CDR3aa: CASSLVPAGSYNEQFF
v_gene: TRBV5-1; d_gene: TRBD1; j_gene: TRBJ2-3; CDR3aa: CASSPDRGNSDTQYF
v_gene: TRBV6-5; d_gene: -; j_gene: TRBJ2-7; CDR3aa: CASRQDPYEQYF
v_gene: TRBV5-1; d_gene: -; j_gene: TRBJ2-7; CDR3aa: CASSLDPRSIPYF
v_gene: TRBV24-1; d_gene: TRBD1; j_gene: TRBJ1-5; CDR3aa: CATSSVKTGDNQPQHF
v_gene: TRBV5-1; d_gene: TRBD2; j_gene: TRBJ2-3; CDR3aa: CASSLDGRAEADTQYF
v_gene: TRBV10-2; d_gene: -; j_gene: TRBJ1-5; CDR3aa: CASSLTGDQPQHF
v_gene: TRBV7-3; d_gene: -; j_gene: TRBJ2-3; CDR3aa: CASSLRSGSTDTQYF
v_gene: TRBV19; d_gene: -; j_gene: TRBJ1-5; CDR3aa: CASSFAGYNQPQHF
v_gene: TRBV30; d_gene: TRBD2; j_gene: TRBJ2-7; CDR3aa: CAWSLARTSGGAGNEQYF
v_gene: TRBV24-1; d_gene: TRBD1; j_gene: TRBJ1-5; CDR3aa: CATWCRTGKSHGQPQHF
v_gene: TRBV6-5; d_gene: -; j_gene: TRBJ1-5; CDR3aa: CASSLRGGTQPQHF
v_gene: TRBV11-2; d_gene: TRBD1; j_gene: TRBJ1-5; CDR3aa: CASSTDRGQPQHF
v_gene: TRBV7-9; d_gene: -; j_gene: TRBJ1-3; CDR3aa: CASSLVEGKNTIYF
v_gene: TRBV5-6; d_gene: -; j_gene: TRBJ2-1; CDR3aa: CASSSTTRWVDEQFF
v_gene: TRBV18; d_gene: -; j_gene: TRBJ1-1; CDR3aa: CASSGQNTEAFF
v_gene: TRBV7-9; d_gene: TRBD2; j_gene: TRBJ2-7; CDR3aa: CASSPQTSGRSEQYF
v_gene: TRBV7-8; d_gene: TRBD2; j_gene: TRBJ2-1; CDR3aa: CASSLGASGNNEQFF
v_gene: TRBV7-2; d_gene: TRBD2; j_gene: TRBJ2-2; CDR3aa: CASSRSGTTGELFF
v_gene: TRBV19; d_gene: -; j_gene: TRBJ1-1; CDR3aa: CASIPDSMNTEAFF
v_gene: TRBV27; d_gene: TRBD1; j_gene: TRBJ1-2; CDR3aa: CASSPTGALYGYTF
v_gene: TRBV9; d_gene: -; j_gene: TRBJ2-5; CDR3aa: CASSAQDGTQYF